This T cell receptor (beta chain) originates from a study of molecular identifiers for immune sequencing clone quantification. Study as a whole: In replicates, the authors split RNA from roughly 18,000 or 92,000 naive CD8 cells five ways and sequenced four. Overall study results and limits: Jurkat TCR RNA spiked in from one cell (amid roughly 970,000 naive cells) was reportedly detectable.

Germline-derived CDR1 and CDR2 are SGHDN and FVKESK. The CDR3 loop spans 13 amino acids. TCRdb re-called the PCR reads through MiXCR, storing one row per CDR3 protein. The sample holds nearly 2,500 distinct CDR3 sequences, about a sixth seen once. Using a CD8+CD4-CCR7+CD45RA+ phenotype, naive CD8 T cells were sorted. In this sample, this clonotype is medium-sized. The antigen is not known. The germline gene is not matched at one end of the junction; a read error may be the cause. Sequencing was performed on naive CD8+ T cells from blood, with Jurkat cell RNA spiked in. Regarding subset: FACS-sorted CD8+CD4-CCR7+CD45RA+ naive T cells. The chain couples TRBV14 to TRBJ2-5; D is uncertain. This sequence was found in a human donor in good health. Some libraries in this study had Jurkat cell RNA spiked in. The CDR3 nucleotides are TGTGCCAGCAGCCAGTGGAACCAAGAGCCCCAGTACTTC. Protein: CASSQWNQEPQYF.